These 4 T cell receptor beta chains share one sample of origin, sequenced in a study of T cell repertoires in ileal Crohn's disease (dated by TCRdb to the late 2010s). The library was generated by the immunoSEQ multiplex PCR assay. TCRdb mirrors the immuneACCESS table, restricted to in-frame sequences. Some clones are absent from its copies; in checked studies, under half trace to an unresolved V gene, and the reason for the others is unknown. This sample gives about 4,300 clones in total; more than 60% of them show up just once. The ten largest clonotypes hold around a fifth of the sample. Input material: ileal tissue. Receptors were obtained from an adult with Crohn's disease.

The CDR3 is CAIQGGMGTGELFF. CDR3 in DNA: TGTGCCATACAGGGGGGGATGGGCACCGGGGAGCTGTTTTTT. J is TRBJ2-2 and V is TRBV6-6, with a weak D call TRBD1 (8 bases). CDR1 is MNHNY and CDR2 is SVGAGI in the germline V gene (reference sequence). Trimming left V 10 bases short and J 4 bases short, with 16 bases between. The CDR3 spans 14 residues.

V gene TRBV19 combines with J gene TRBJ2-3; D perhaps matches TRBD2 (7 bases). This CDR3 comprises 16 residues. V lost 0 bases to trimming and J lost 6 bases, with 16 bases between them. From germline, CDR1 is LNHDA and CDR2 SQIVND (reference sequence). DNA of the CDR3: TGTGCCAGTAGTATAGATCTGGGCGGGGGCCGGGATACGCAGTATTTT. This sequence encodes CASSIDLGGGRDTQYF.

The gene calls are TRBV2 and TRBJ1-2, with D possibly being TRBD1 (5 bases). CDR3 length equals 14 residues. Germline lookup yields CDR1 SNHLY and CDR2 FYNNEI. V was clipped by 5 bases and J by 2 bases, with 12 bases between them. The CDR3 coding sequence is TGTGCCAGCAGTTCCATGGGGCAAAACTATGGCTACACCTTC. Amino acids: CASSSMGQNYGYTF.

The genes are TRBV19 and TRBJ1-4, with D uncertain. Trimming pared 5 bases from V and 0 bases from J, leaving 7 bases between. Germline CDR1 LNHDA, CDR2 SQIVND (reference sequence). The CDR3 loop spans 14 amino acids. CDR3 in amino acids: CASSAGTTNEKLFF. CDR3 DNA sequence: TGTGCCAGTAGTGCAGGAACAACTAATGAAAAACTGTTTTTT.